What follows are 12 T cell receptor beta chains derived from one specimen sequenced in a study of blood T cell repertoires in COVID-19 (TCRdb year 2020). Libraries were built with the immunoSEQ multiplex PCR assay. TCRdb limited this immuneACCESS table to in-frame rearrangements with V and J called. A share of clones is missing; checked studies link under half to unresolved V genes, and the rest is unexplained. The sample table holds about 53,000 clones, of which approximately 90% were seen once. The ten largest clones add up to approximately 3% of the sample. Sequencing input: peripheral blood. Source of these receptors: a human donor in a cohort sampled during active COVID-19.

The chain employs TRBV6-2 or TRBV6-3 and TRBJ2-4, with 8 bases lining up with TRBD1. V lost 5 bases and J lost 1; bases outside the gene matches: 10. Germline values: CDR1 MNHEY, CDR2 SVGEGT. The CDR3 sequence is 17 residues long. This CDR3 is CASSQSARGLAKNIQYF. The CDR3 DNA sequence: TGTGCCAGCAGTCAATCCGCCAGGGGGCTGGCCAAAAACATTCAGTACTTC.

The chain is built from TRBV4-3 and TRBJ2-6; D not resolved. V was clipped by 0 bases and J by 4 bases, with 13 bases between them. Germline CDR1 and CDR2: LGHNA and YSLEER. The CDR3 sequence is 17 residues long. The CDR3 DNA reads TGCGCCAGCAGCCAAGATCCGGGTCGGTTCGGGGCCAACGTCCTGACTTTC. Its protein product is CASSQDPGRFGANVLTF.

This chain's CDR3 is CASSVSREVSPLHF. CDR3 sequence (DNA): TGTGCCAGCAGTGTCAGCAGGGAGGTTTCACCCCTCCACTTT. The rearrangement links TRBV2 to TRBJ1-6; maybe TRBD1 (5 bases). The CDR3 is 14 amino acids. CDR1 and CDR2 from the germline V gene are SNHLY and FYNNEI. Trimming removed 4 bases at V and 9 bases at J, with 13 bases between.

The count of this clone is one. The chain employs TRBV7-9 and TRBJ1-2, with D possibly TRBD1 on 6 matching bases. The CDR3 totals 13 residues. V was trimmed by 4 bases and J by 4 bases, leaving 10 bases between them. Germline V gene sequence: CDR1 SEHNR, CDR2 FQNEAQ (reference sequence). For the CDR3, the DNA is TGTGCCAGCAGCTCGACAGGCGTCTATGGCTACACCTTC. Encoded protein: CASSSTGVYGYTF.

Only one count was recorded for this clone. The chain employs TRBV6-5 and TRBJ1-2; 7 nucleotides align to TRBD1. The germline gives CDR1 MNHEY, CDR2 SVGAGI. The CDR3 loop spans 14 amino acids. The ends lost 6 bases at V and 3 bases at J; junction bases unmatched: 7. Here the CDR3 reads CASRNPGGDYGYTF. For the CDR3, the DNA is TGTGCCAGCAGGAATCCAGGGGGAGACTATGGCTACACCTTC.

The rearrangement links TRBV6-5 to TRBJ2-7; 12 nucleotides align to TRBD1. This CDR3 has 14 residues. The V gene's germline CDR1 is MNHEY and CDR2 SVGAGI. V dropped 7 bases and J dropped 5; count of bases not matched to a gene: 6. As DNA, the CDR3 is TGTGCCAGCACAAGGGGACAGGGGGCCCACGAGCAGTACTTC. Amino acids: CASTRGQGAHEQYF.

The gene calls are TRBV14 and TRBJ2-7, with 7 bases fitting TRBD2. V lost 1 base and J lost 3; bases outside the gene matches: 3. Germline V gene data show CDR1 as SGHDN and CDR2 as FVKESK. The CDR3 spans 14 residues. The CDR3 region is CASSQVGTNYEQYF. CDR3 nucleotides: TGTGCCAGCAGCCAAGTGGGGACTAACTACGAGCAGTACTTC.

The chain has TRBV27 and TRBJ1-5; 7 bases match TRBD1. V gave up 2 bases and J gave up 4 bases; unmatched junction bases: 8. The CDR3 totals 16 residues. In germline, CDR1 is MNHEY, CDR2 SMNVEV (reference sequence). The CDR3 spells CASSLRGTASNQPQHF. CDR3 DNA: TGTGCCAGCAGTTTACGGGGGACAGCTAGTAATCAGCCCCAGCATTTT.

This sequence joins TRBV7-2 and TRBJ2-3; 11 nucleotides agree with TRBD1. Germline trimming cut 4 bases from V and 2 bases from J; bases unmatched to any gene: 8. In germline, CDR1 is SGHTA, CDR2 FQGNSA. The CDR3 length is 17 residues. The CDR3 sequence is CASSSQRTGGLTDTQYF. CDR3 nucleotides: TGTGCCAGCAGCTCCCAAAGGACAGGGGGCCTCACAGATACGCAGTATTTT.

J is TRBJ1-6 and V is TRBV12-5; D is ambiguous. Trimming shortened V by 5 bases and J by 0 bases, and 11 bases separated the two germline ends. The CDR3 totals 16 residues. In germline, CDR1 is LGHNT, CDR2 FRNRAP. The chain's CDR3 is CASGQQTSSYNSPLHF. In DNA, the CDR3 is TGTGCTAGTGGTCAACAGACGAGCTCCTATAATTCACCCCTCCACTTT.

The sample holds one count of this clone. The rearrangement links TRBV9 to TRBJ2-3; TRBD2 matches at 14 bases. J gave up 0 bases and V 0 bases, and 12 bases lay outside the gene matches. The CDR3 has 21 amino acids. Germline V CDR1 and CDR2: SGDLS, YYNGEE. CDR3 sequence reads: CASSVALLTSGGEASTDTQYF. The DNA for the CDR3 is TGTGCCAGCAGCGTAGCCCTCCTGACTAGCGGGGGGGAAGCTAGCACAGATACGCAGTATTTT.

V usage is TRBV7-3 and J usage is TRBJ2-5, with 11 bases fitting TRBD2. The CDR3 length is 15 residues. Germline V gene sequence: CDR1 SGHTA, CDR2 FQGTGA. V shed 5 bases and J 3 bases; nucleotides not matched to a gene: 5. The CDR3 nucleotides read TGTGCCAGCAGCCCCCAGGGACTAGCGGAAGAGACCCAGTACTTC. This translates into CASSPQGLAEETQYF.